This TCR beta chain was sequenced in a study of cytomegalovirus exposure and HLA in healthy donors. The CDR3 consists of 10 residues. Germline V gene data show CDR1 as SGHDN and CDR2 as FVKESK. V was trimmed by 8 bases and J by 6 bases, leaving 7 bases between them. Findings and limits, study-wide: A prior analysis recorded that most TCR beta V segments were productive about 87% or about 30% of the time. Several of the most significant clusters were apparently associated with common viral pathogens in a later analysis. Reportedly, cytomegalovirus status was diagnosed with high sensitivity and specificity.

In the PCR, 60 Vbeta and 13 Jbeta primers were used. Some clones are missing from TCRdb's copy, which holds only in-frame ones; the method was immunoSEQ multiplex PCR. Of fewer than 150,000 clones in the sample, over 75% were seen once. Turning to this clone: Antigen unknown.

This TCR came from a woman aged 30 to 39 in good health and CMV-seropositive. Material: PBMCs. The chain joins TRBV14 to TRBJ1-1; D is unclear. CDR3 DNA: TGTGCCAGCTCCACAGCTGAAGCTTTCTTT. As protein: CASSTAEAFF.